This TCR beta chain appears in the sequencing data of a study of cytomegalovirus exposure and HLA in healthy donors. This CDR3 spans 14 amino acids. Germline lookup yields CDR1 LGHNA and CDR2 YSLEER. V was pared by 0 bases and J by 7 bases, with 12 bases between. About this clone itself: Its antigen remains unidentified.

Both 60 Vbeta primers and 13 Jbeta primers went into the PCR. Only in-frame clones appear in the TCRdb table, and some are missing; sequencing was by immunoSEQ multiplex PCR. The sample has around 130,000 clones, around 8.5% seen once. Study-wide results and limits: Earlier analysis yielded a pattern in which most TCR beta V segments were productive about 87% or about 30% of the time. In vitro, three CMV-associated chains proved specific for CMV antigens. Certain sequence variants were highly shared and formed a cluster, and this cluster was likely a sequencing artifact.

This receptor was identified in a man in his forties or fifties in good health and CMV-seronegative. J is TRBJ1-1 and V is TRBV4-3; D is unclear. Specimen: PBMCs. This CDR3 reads CASSQDPSAGEAFF. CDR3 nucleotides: TGCGCCAGCAGCCAAGATCCGTCGGCAGGTGAAGCTTTCTTT.